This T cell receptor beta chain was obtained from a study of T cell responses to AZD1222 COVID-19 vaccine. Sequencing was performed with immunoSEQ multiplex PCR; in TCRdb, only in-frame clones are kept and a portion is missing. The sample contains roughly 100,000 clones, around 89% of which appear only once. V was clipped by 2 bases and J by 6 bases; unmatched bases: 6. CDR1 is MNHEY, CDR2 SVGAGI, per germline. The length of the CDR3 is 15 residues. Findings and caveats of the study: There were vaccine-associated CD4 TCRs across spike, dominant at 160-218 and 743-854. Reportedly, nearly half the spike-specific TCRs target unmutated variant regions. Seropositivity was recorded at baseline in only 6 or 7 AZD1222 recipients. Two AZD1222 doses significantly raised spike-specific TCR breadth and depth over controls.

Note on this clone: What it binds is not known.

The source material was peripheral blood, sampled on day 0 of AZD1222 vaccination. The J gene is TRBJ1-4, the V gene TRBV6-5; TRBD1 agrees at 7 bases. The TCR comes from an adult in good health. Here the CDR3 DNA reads TGTGCCAGCAGTTACCAGGGGGTACAGGATGAAAAACTGTTTTTT. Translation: CASSYQGVQDEKLFF.